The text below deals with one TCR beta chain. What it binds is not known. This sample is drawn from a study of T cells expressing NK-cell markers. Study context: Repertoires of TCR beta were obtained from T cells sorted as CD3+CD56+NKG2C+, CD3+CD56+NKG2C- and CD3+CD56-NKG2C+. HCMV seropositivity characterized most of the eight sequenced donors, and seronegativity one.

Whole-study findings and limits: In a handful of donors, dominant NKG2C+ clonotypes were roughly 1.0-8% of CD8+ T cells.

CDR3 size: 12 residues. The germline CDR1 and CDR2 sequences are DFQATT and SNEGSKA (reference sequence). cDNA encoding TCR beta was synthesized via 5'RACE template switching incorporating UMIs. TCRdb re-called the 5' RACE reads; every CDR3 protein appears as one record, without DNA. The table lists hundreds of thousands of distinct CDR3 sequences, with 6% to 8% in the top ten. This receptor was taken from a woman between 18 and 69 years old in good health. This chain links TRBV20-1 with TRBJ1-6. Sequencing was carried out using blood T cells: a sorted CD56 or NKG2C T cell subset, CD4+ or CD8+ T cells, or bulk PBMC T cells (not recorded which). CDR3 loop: CSASSYNSPLHF.